In this sample, the clone carrying this T cell receptor beta chain turned up many times. The target antigen is unknown. Using RNA transcripts as the source, TCR beta CDR3 regions were amplified. A set of HTBI primers served as the primers for a first-round RT-PCR of the TCR CDR3. TCRdb recomputed calls from the multiplex PCR reads with MiXCR, one row per CDR3 protein. The table shows a few hundred thousand distinct CDR3 sequences, with about 20% occurring only once. The data are from a study of T cells in Graves' hyperthyroidism and ophthalmopathy. Overall study findings and caveats: Also found in blood were most expanded thyroid clonotypes above 0.001. With a median lead of approximately six months before onset, the model predicted ophthalmopathy.

Ophthalmopathy patients had Clinical Activity Score at least 3, NOSPECS grade at least 4, duration under 3 months. The J segment lost 5 bases and the V segment lost 5 bases, leaving 8 bases of the junction unmatched. Germline CDR1 SNHLY, CDR2 FYNNEI. This CDR3 spans 15 amino acids. Source material: blood. This TCR was sampled from a man aged 25 to 40 with Graves' ophthalmopathy. This sequence joins TRBV2 and TRBJ2-2; TRBD2 matches at 7 bases. The DNA of the CDR3 is TGTGCCAGCAGTTCCAAGCGGGGAGGGACCGGGGAGCTGTTTTTT. It yields the protein CASSSKRGGTGELFF.